This T cell receptor beta chain was sequenced during a study of breast tumors, draining lymph nodes, adjacent tissues. TCRdb analysed the multiplex PCR reads with MiXCR anew, one entry per CDR3 protein. The sample has fewer than 150,000 distinct CDR3 sequences, 21% seen once. The lymph nodes were axillary draining lymph nodes from breast cancer patients. Remarks on this clonotype: This may be a read error, as it is one base from a much larger clone.

The CDR3 is 12 amino acids. Germline V gene sequence: CDR1 MNHEY, CDR2 SMNVEV (reference sequence). Material for sequencing was axillary lymph node tissue. The rearrangement joins TRBV27 to TRBJ2-7; perhaps TRBD1 as D (6 bases). This receptor was identified in a female donor with breast cancer. Some clones in this sample may be carry-over from other donors' samples. In DNA, the CDR3 is TGTGCCAACAGTTCAGGGGTCTACGAGCAGTACTTC. Amino acids: CANSSGVYEQYF.